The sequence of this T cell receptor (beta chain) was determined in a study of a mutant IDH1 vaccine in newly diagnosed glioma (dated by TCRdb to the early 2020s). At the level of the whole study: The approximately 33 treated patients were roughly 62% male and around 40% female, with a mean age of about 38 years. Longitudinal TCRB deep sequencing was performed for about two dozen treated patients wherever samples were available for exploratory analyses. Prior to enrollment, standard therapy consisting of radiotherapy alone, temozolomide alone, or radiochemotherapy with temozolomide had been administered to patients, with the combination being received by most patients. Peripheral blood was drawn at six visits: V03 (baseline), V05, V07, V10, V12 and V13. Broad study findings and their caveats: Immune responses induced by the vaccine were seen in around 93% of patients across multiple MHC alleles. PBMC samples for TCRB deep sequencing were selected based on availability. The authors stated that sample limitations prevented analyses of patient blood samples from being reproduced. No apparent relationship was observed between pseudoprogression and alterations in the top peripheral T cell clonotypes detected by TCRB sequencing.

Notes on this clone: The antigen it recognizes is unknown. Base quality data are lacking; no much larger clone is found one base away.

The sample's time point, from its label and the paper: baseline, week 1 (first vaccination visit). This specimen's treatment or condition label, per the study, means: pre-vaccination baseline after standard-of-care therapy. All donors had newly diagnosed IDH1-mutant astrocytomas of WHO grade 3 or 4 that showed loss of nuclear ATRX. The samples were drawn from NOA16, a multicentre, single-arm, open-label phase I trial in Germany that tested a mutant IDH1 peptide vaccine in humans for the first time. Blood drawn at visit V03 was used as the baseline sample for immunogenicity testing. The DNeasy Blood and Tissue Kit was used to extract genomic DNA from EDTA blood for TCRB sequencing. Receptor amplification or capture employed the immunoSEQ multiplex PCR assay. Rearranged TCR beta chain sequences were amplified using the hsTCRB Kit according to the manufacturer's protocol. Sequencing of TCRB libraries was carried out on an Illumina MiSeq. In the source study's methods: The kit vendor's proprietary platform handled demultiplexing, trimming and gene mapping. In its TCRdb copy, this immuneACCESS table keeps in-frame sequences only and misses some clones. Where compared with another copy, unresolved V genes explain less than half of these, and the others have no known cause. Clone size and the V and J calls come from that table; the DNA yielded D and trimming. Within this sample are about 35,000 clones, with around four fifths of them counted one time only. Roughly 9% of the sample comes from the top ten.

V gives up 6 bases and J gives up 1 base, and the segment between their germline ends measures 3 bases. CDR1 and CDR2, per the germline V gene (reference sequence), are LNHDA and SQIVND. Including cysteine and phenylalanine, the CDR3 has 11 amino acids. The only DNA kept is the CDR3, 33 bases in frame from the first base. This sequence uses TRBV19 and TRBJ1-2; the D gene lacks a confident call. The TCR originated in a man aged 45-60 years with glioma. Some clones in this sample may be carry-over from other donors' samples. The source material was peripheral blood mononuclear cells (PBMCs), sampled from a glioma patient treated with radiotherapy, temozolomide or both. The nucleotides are TGTGCCAGTAGCGTTAACTATGGCTACACCTTC. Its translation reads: CASSVNYGYTF. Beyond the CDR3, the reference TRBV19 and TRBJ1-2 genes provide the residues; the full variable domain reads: DGGITQSPKYLFRKEGQNVTLSCEQNLNHDAMYWYRQDPGQGLRLIYYSQIVNDFQKGDIAEGYSVSREKKESFPLTVTSAQKNPTAFYLCASSVNYGYTFGSGTRLTVV.